This T cell receptor (beta chain) was captured in a study of blood T cell repertoires in COVID-19. V lost 2 bases to trimming and J lost 3 bases; unmatched junction nucleotides: 8. Germline CDR1 reads SGHTA; CDR2 reads FQGTGA. The CDR3 has 18 residues. Clones were read by immunoSEQ multiplex PCR, and TCRdb kept only the in-frame ones, dropping some. Seen here are about 350,000 clones, about 90% observed once, and the top ten hold approximately 0.93%. The TCR was taken from a woman aged 30 to 39 who had been exposed to COVID-19. The sequencing sample was made of PBMCs or T cells enriched from blood (not recorded which). This chain connects TRBV7-3 to TRBJ2-1; TRBD2 matches 12 bases. CDR3 protein: CASSLPRLAGVGYNEQFF. As DNA, the CDR3 is TGTGCCAGCAGCTTACCTCGACTAGCGGGAGTTGGCTACAATGAGCAGTTCTTC.